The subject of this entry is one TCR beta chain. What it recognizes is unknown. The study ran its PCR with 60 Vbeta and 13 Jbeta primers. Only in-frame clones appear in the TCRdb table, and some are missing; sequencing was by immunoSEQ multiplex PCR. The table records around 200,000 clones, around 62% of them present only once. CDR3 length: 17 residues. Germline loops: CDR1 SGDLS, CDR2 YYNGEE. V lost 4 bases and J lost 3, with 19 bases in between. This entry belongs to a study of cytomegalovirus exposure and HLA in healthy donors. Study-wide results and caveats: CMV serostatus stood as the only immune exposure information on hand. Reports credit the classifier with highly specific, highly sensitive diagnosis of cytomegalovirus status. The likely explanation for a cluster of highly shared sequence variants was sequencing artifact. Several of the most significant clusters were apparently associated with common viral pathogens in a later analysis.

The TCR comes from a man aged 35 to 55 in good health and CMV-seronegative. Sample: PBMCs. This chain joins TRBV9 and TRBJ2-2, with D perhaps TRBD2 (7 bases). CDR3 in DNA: TGTGCCAGCAGCCGGAGGGGGGGGGAGGGATACACCGGGGAGCTGTTTTTT. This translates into CASSRRGGEGYTGELFF.